The 20 T cell receptor beta chains below come from one sample, sequenced in a study of OX40 agonist ivuxolimab in advanced cancers. The repertoire was sequenced with immunoSEQ multiplex PCR; TCRdb's copy has only in-frame clones and lacks some. The table lists roughly 65,000 clones, around 83% of them singletons. The sequencing here drew on CD4+ or CD8+ T cells sorted from blood, taken in a trial of the OX40 agonist ivuxolimab. These TCRs come from an adult with an advanced solid tumor such as melanoma, head and neck, liver or kidney cancer.

The J gene is TRBJ1-5, the V gene TRBV19, with 12 nucleotides matching TRBD1. V shed 8 bases and J 7 bases; nucleotides not matched to a gene: 9. CDR1 and CDR2 from the germline V gene are LNHDA and SQIVND (reference sequence). The CDR3 extends over 15 amino acids. DNA of the CDR3: TGTGCCAGTTCTCGATGGGGACAGGGGGCACAGCCCCAGCATTTT. Its translation: CASSRWGQGAQPQHF. Drawing the rest from reference TRBV19 and TRBJ1-5, the complete variable domain is DGGITQSPKYLFRKEGQNVTLSCEQNLNHDAMYWYRQDPGQGLRLIYYSQIVNDFQKGDIAEGYSVSREKKESFPLTVTSAQKNPTAFYLCASSRWGQGAQPQHFGDGTRLSIL.

The V call is TRBV10-2, the J call TRBJ1-6; TRBD1 agrees at 8 bases. V lost 6 bases and J lost 7; bases outside the gene matches: 2. The CDR3 totals 13 residues. Germline CDR1 and CDR2: WSHSY and SAAADI. CDR3 sequence (DNA): TGCGCCAGCAGGTGGACAGGGAATTCACCCCTCCACTTT. It codes for CASRWTGNSPLHF.

CDR3 region: CASSPGLNYGYTF. DNA of the CDR3: TGTGCCAGCTCACCGGGACTCAACTATGGCTACACCTTC. The chain is built from TRBV18 and TRBJ1-2; possibly TRBD1 for D (5 bases). The V gene's germline CDR1 is KGHSH and CDR2 LQKENI. With 3 bases removed from V and 2 bases from J, the gap between germline ends came to 7 bases. The CDR3 length is 13 residues.

This rearrangement joins TRBV5-8 to TRBJ1-2, with a possible D match to TRBD1 (6 bases). Trimming stripped 4 bases from V and 4 bases from J, with 20 bases between. The CDR3 loop spans 16 amino acids. Germline-derived CDR1 and CDR2 are SGHTS and YDEGEE. The CDR3 bases are TGTGCCAGCAGCCACGGCGGCACAGGGAAGACCTATGGCTACACCTTC. Translated, it gives CASSHGGTGKTYGYTF.

This chain uses TRBV28 with TRBJ2-7, with D unclear. Between the trimmed V and J ends, which lost 1 base and 4 bases, there was a span of 20 bases. Germline-derived CDR1 and CDR2 are MDHEN and SYDVKM. This CDR3 region has 17 residues. The CDR3 reads CASSLSGRWRVIYEQYF. CDR3 bases: TGTGCCAGCAGTTTATCAGGACGCTGGCGCGTTATATACGAGCAGTACTTC.

The rearrangement uses TRBV7-3 and TRBJ2-2; D is unclear. The V end was cut by 5 bases, the J end by 3 bases, with 7 bases between. Germline assignment: CDR1 SGHTA and CDR2 FQGTGA. The CDR3 length is 13 residues. CDR3 amino acids: CASSQRDTGELFF. The CDR3 nucleotides are TGTGCCAGCAGCCAAAGGGACACCGGGGAGCTGTTTTTT.

This chain joins TRBV7-9 and TRBJ2-5; no firm D call. This CDR3 is 11 amino acids long. Germline V gives CDR1 SEHNR, CDR2 FQNEAQ (reference sequence). With 11 bases removed from V and 5 bases from J, the gap between germline ends came to 12 bases. The CDR3 reads CARPQRETQYF. As DNA, the CDR3 is TGTGCCCGGCCTCAAAGGGAGACCCAGTACTTC.

The J gene is TRBJ2-7, the V gene TRBV29-1; 13 bases match TRBD2. This CDR3 comprises 16 residues. Unmatched junction bases numbered 11, after V lost 7 bases and J lost 2 bases. Germline CDR1 and CDR2: SQVTM and ANQGSEA. This CDR3 is CSGLGLAGARPYEQYF. CDR3 DNA: TGCAGCGGACTTGGACTAGCGGGAGCTAGGCCCTACGAGCAGTACTTC.

The chain joins TRBV6-5 to TRBJ1-5, with a weak D call TRBD1 (6 bases). The CDR3 loop spans 14 amino acids. Per germline, CDR1 MNHEY and CDR2 SVGAGI. The ends were cut back, 2 bases at V and 4 bases at J, with 9 bases in the middle. CDR3 amino acids: CASSYLGANQPQHF. The DNA for the CDR3 is TGTGCCAGCAGTTACCTGGGGGCAAATCAGCCCCAGCATTTT.

J is TRBJ1-2 and V is TRBV4-1; 9 bases fit TRBD1. The CDR3 spans 15 residues. Germline V gene data show CDR1 as MGHRA and CDR2 as YSYEKL. The ends lost 1 base at V and 2 bases at J; junction bases unmatched: 2. The CDR3 region has the DNA TGCGCCAGCAGCCAAGCCGGGACAGGGAACTATGGCTACACCTTC. Amino acid sequence: CASSQAGTGNYGYTF.

V usage is TRBV7-8 and J usage is TRBJ2-7; 11 bases align to TRBD2. Trimming took 5 bases from V and 4 from J; bases not matched to a gene: 7. Germline lookup yields CDR1 SGHVS and CDR2 FQNEAQ. This CDR3 has 15 amino acids. The CDR3 here is CASSPSTSGSYEQYF. The DNA for the CDR3 is TGTGCCAGCAGCCCAAGCACTAGCGGGAGTTACGAGCAGTACTTC.

Within the sample, this clone is medium-sized (0.01 to 0.1%). The chain has TRBV2 and TRBJ1-5, with 7 bases matching TRBD1. Trimming took 4 bases from V and 5 from J; bases not matched to a gene: 5. Germline loops: CDR1 SNHLY, CDR2 FYNNEI. There are 14 residues in the CDR3. The CDR3 sequence: CASSVRQGHQPQHF. The CDR3 nucleotides read TGTGCCAGCAGTGTTCGACAGGGCCATCAGCCCCAGCATTTT.

The chain combines TRBV10-2 with TRBJ1-5, with D unresolved. V shed 3 bases and J shed 1 base, with 7 bases lying between them. The CDR3 runs to 14 residues. CDR1 WSHSY and CDR2 SAAADI come from the germline V gene. The CDR3 DNA is TGCGCCAGCAGTGATCGGCGGAGCAATCAGCCCCAGCATTTT. It is translated as CASSDRRSNQPQHF.

The chain is built from TRBV5-1 and TRBJ2-7, with 10 bases fitting TRBD1. The J segment lost 7 bases and the V segment lost 0 bases, leaving 4 bases of the junction unmatched. Germline values: CDR1 SGHRS, CDR2 YFSETQ. The CDR3 totals 14 residues. The CDR3 here is CASSLGQGAREQYF. CDR3 bases: TGCGCCAGCAGCTTGGGACAGGGGGCGAGGGAGCAGTACTTC.

The chain combines TRBV9 with TRBJ2-3, with a possible D match to TRBD1 (5 bases). Trimming pared 0 bases from V and 4 bases from J, leaving 9 bases between. The CDR3 has 14 amino acids. Germline V CDR1 and CDR2: SGDLS, YYNGEE. CDR3 loop: CASSVARAPDTQYF. CDR3 DNA sequence: TGTGCCAGCAGCGTAGCCAGGGCCCCAGATACGCAGTATTTT.

This clone came up once. Within the sample, other DNA sequences also encode this same CDR3. The chain uses TRBV6-6 and TRBJ1-4, with TRBD1 matching 8 bases. Germline V CDR1 and CDR2: MNHNY, SVGAGI (reference sequence). Unmatched junction bases numbered 5, after V lost 6 bases and J lost 5 bases. This CDR3 contains 14 residues. CDR3 sequence reads: CASRLQGGNEKLFF. The DNA for the CDR3 is TGTGCCAGCAGACTACAGGGGGGAAATGAAAAACTGTTTTTT.

V and J are TRBV2 and TRBJ2-3; 7 positions agree with TRBD2. The J segment lost 1 base and the V segment lost 6 bases, leaving 4 bases of the junction unmatched. This CDR3 has 14 amino acids. The V gene's germline CDR1 is SNHLY and CDR2 FYNNEI. CDR3 region: CASRAGAGTDTQYF. CDR3 DNA sequence: TGTGCCAGCAGGGCGGGAGCGGGCACAGATACGCAGTATTTT.

The V call is TRBV18, the J call TRBJ1-3, with 7 bases lining up with TRBD1. The CDR3 is 17 amino acids. Germline V gene data show CDR1 as KGHSH and CDR2 as LQKENI. Germline trimming cut 3 bases from V and 2 bases from J; bases unmatched to any gene: 10. CDR3 amino acids: CASSPSLTGDPGNTIYF. The CDR3 DNA reads TGTGCCAGCTCACCGTCCCTTACAGGGGATCCTGGAAACACCATATATTTT. The complete variable domain, with remaining parts taken from reference TRBV18 and TRBJ1-3, reads NAGVMQNPRHLVRRRGQEARLRCSPMKGHSHVYWYRQLPEEGLKFMVYLQKENIIDESGMPKERFSAEFPKEGPSILRIQQVVRGDSAAYFCASSPSLTGDPGNTIYFGEGSWLTVV.

This rearrangement joins TRBV21-1 to TRBJ2-7; TRBD1, the table's D call, was not compared with the DNA. TRBV21-1 is designated a pseudogene. The length of the CDR3 is 17 residues. The CDR3, as DNA: TGTGCCAGCAGCAAAGGGTGGGTCGGGACAGGGCGCCTCGAGCAGTACTTC. Translating gives CASSKGWVGTGRLEQYF.

Comments on this clone: The same CDR3 also results from other DNA sequences found in this sample. The chain links TRBV18 to TRBJ1-1; D might be TRBD1 (5 bases). CDR3 size: 14 residues. Per germline, CDR1 KGHSH and CDR2 LQKENI. Trimming removed 1 base from V and 1 base from J, with 7 bases in between. In nucleotides, the CDR3 is TGTGCCAGCTCACCACAGGGGTCGAACACTGAAGCTTTCTTT. Its translation: CASSPQGSNTEAFF. Complete variable domain (other parts from reference TRBV18 and TRBJ1-1): NAGVMQNPRHLVRRRGQEARLRCSPMKGHSHVYWYRQLPEEGLKFMVYLQKENIIDESGMPKERFSAEFPKEGPSILRIQQVVRGDSAAYFCASSPQGSNTEAFFGQGTRLTVV.